This is a list of T cell receptor beta chains from one sample in a study of neoadjuvant anti-PD-1 for oral cavity cancer. Generated by immunoSEQ multiplex PCR, the TCRdb table keeps only in-frame clones and is missing some. The table has some 66,000 clones, around four fifths seen once; the top ten hold around 3.7%. Sample: PBMCs, taken before nivolumab (anti-PD-1) treatment. The receptors originated from a person between 35 and 79 years old with oral cavity squamous cell carcinoma. CDR3s include the opening cysteine and the closing phenylalanine or tryptophan. A D gene is named only where the DNA matches it firmly. A clone size is listed for some rows: how often the clone was seen (once, few, many), or a class if it is expanded.

size: -
D: -
V: TRBV10-2
J: TRBJ1-5
DNA: TGCGCCAGCAGTGTAGTCGTTGACCAGCCCCAGCATTTT
CDR3: CASSVVVDQPQHF

size: -
D: -
V: TRBV5-1
J: TRBJ2-2
DNA: TGCGCCAGCAGCCCTGCCGTGGGGACCGGGGAGCTGTTTTTT
CDR3: CASSPAVGTGELFF

size: few
D: -
V: TRBV6-1
J: TRBJ1-5
DNA: TGTGCCAGCAGTGAAGATGCCGGAGTTCTGGGTAATCAGCCCCAGCATTTT
CDR3: CASSEDAGVLGNQPQHF

size: -
D: -
V: TRBV11-1
J: TRBJ1-1
DNA: TGTGCCAGCAGCTTAGCGGGATTACAGTTCACTGAAGCTTTCTTT
CDR3: CASSLAGLQFTEAFF

size: -
D: -
V: TRBV2
J: TRBJ2-4
DNA: TGTGCCAGCCTGGGCATGACAGCCAAAAACATTCAGTACTTC
CDR3: CASLGMTAKNIQYF

size: medium-sized
D: TRBD2
V: TRBV28
J: TRBJ2-1
DNA: TGTGCCAGCACTGCGGGAGGGCCCTACAATGAGCAGTTCTTC
CDR3: CASTAGGPYNEQFF

size: medium-sized
D: -
V: TRBV6-5
J: TRBJ2-2
DNA: TGTGCCAGCAGTTACGGGAAGAACACCGGGGAGCTGTTTTTT
CDR3: CASSYGKNTGELFF

size: -
D: -
V: TRBV27
J: TRBJ2-5
DNA: TGTGCCAGCAGCCGTCCAGGGTACGGAGAGACCCAGTACTTC
CDR3: CASSRPGYGETQYF

size: -
D: -
V: TRBV6-1
J: TRBJ2-1
DNA: TGTGCCAGCAGTGATTCCAGGGCGGTGGTATACAATGAGCAGTTCTTC
CDR3: CASSDSRAVVYNEQFF

size: once
D: -
V: TRBV5-1
J: TRBJ2-3
DNA: TGCGCCAGCAGCTCTCTATCAGATACGCAGTATTTT
CDR3: CASSSLSDTQYF

size: -
D: -
V: TRBV9
J: TRBJ2-2
DNA: TGTGCCAGCAGCCCAATAGCAGGATGGGACACCGGGGAGCTGTTTTTT
CDR3: CASSPIAGWDTGELFF

size: medium-sized
D: TRBD2
V: TRBV10-1
J: TRBJ2-7
DNA: TGCGCCAGCAGTGACGCCGGGACTAGTAACGAGCAGTACTTC
CDR3: CASSDAGTSNEQYF

size: once
D: -
V: TRBV5-1
J: TRBJ2-2
DNA: TGCGCCAGCAGCTTGGAAACAATCTCGAACACCGGGGAGCTGTTTTTT
CDR3: CASSLETISNTGELFF

size: once
D: TRBD2
V: TRBV5-1
J: TRBJ2-7
DNA: TGCGCCAGCAGCTTGGGAGGGAGCGGGGGCTACGAGCAGTACTTC
CDR3: CASSLGGSGGYEQYF

size: -
D: TRBD1
V: TRBV11-2
J: TRBJ2-1
DNA: TGTGCCAGCAGCTTTGATCAGGGGGCGCGGGGTGAGCAGTTCTTC
CDR3: CASSFDQGARGEQFF

size: once
D: -
V: TRBV29-1
J: TRBJ1-3
DNA: TGCAGCGCCAAAACGGTTAGATCTGGAAACACCATATATTTT
CDR3: CSAKTVRSGNTIYF

size: -
D: TRBD2
V: TRBV6-5
J: TRBJ2-1
DNA: TGTGCCAGCAAATTAGCGGGACCGGGCGATGAGCAGTTCTTC
CDR3: CASKLAGPGDEQFF

size: -
D: TRBD1
V: TRBV5-6
J: TRBJ2-1
DNA: TGTGCCAGCAGCTTGGGAGGGACAGAATACAATGAGCAGTTCTTC
CDR3: CASSLGGTEYNEQFF

size: -
D: -
V: TRBV5-1
J: TRBJ1-1
DNA: TGCGCCAGCAGCCCACTGGGACAGAACACTGAAGCTTTCTTT
CDR3: CASSPLGQNTEAFF

size: -
D: -
V: TRBV4-2
J: TRBJ2-5
DNA: TGTGCCAGCAGCCAAGATCCACGGGGGGCCGCAGAGACCCAGTACTTC
CDR3: CASSQDPRGAAETQYF

size: -
D: -
V: TRBV7-2
J: TRBJ2-3
DNA: TGTGCCAGCAGCATAACGGGACCTAACACAGATACGCAGTATTTT
CDR3: CASSITGPNTDTQYF

size: -
D: -
V: TRBV7-9
J: TRBJ1-5
DNA: TGTGCCAGCCAGGATAGGGTTGGCAATCAGCCCCAGCATTTT
CDR3: CASQDRVGNQPQHF

size: -
D: -
V: TRBV27
J: TRBJ2-1
DNA: TGTGCCAGCAGTTCCAGGGGGGCCTACAATGAGCAGTTCTTC
CDR3: CASSSRGAYNEQFF

size: -
D: TRBD1
V: TRBV27
J: TRBJ2-7
DNA: TGTGCCAGCAGTTTAAAAAGGTTAAGGGACAGAGGTTACGAGCAGTACTTC
CDR3: CASSLKRLRDRGYEQYF

size: -
D: TRBD2
V: TRBV5-1
J: TRBJ2-3
DNA: TGCGCCAGCAGCTTGGGGGCTAGCGGGCAAGATACGCAGTATTTT
CDR3: CASSLGASGQDTQYF